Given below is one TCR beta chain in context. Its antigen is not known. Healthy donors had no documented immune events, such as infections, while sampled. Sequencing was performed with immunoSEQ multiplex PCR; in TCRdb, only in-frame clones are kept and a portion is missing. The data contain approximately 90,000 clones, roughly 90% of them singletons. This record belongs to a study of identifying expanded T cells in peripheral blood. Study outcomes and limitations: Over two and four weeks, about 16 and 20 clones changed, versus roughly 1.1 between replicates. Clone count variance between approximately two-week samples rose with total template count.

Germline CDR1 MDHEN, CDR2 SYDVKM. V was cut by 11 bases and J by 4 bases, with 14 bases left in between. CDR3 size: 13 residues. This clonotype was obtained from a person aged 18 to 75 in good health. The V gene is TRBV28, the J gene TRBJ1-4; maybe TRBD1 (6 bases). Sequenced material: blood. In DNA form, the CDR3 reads TGTGCCCACAGGGCCTCTCTTAATGAAAAACTGTTTTTT. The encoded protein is CAHRASLNEKLFF. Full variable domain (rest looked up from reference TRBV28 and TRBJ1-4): DVKVTQSSRYLVKRTGEKVFLECVQDMDHENMFWYRQDPGLGLRLIYFSYDVKMKEKGDIPEGYSVSREKKERFSLILESASTNQTSMYLCAHRASLNEKLFFGSGTQLSVL.